These 19 T cell receptor beta chains were all obtained from the same sample, sequenced in a study of neurological immune-mediated disorders. MiXCR, run by TCRdb on the 5' RACE reads, gives a single entry per CDR3 protein. The repertoire consists of some 95,000 distinct CDR3 sequences, with around 3.4% occurring once and the leading ten covering around 6%. Sequencing was done on a sample of PBMCs. The receptors were gathered from a woman younger than 35 with multiple sclerosis.

This clonotype was seen at least ten times. The gene calls are TRBV20-1 and TRBJ2-4; 9 bases map to TRBD1. The CDR3 has 16 residues. CDR1 is DFQATT and CDR2 is SNEGSKA in the germline V gene (reference sequence). Trimming cost V 6 bases and J 0 bases; bases outside gene matches: 9. The DNA for the CDR3 is TGCAGTGCCGGGACAGGGTGGGGTTCAGCCAAAAACATTCAGTACTTC. Translation gives CSAGTGWGSAKNIQYF.

This clonotype showed up many times. The chain couples TRBV20-1 to TRBJ2-2; no firm D call. V was trimmed by 3 bases and J by 7 bases, leaving 9 bases between them. CDR1 is DFQATT and CDR2 is SNEGSKA in the germline V gene (reference sequence). The CDR3 spans 12 residues. CDR3 residues: CSARWWSGELFF. CDR3 DNA sequence: TGCAGTGCTAGGTGGTGGAGCGGGGAGCTGTTTTTT.

This clonotype was picked up many times. The chain uses TRBV6-1 and TRBJ2-3; D gene unclear. Germline V CDR1 and CDR2: MNHNS, SASEGT. CDR3 length equals 12 residues. Trimming stripped 2 bases from V and 6 bases from J, with 6 bases between. The CDR3 DNA is TGTGCCAGCAGTGAACTTGGGGATACGCAGTATTTT. Translating it yields CASSELGDTQYF.

This clonotype was counted ten times or more. The J gene is TRBJ2-1, the V gene TRBV30; D is perhaps TRBD1 or TRBD2 (5 bases each). Per the germline V gene, CDR1 is GTSNPN and CDR2 is SVGIG (reference sequence). The CDR3 spans 13 residues. V was cut by 3 bases and J by 3 bases, with 9 bases left in between. The CDR3 DNA sequence: TGTGCCTGGAGCGGGGACCTCTACAATGAGCAGTTCTTC. Translating gives CAWSGDLYNEQFF.

This clonotype has at least ten counts. The chain joins TRBV10-3 to TRBJ2-5; D is undetermined. The ends were cut back, 10 bases at V and 5 bases at J, with 23 bases in the middle. This CDR3 region has 15 residues. The germline V gene encodes CDR1 ENHRY and CDR2 SYGVKD. Here the CDR3 DNA reads TGTGCCACCCAATACGGCGTTACCGCCTTTGAGACCCAGTACTTC. It encodes CATQYGVTAFETQYF.

This clonotype appeared many times. J is TRBJ2-2 and V is TRBV25-1; TRBD2 is a possible D gene (6 bases). In germline, CDR1 is MGHDK, CDR2 SYGVNS. The CDR3 is 15 residues long. The V gene lost 1 base and the J gene lost 1 base, with 7 bases spanning the gap. This CDR3 is CASSEWGENTGELFF. The CDR3 coding sequence is TGTGCCAGCAGTGAATGGGGGGAGAACACCGGGGAGCTGTTTTTT. Filled out from reference TRBV25-1 and TRBJ2-2, the complete variable domain reads EADIYQTPRYLVIGTGKKITLECSQTMGHDKMYWYQQDPGMELHLIHYSYGVNSTEKGDLSSESTVSRIRTEHFPLTLESARPSHTSQYLCASSEWGENTGELFFGEGSRLTVL.

This clonotype was observed many times. The V call is TRBV10-3, the J call TRBJ1-2; 9 bases agree with TRBD1. Germline V gene sequence: CDR1 ENHRY, CDR2 SYGVKD. The V gene end was trimmed by 6 bases and the J gene end by 7 bases; junction bases not matched to a gene: 3. CDR3 length: 12 amino acids. In DNA form, the CDR3 reads TGTGCCATCAGGGACAGGGGAGGTGGCTACACCTTC. Protein: CAIRDRGGGYTF.

This clonotype was picked up many times. The chain recombines TRBV6-5 with TRBJ1-2; 7 bases map to TRBD1. Germline CDR1 is MNHEY and CDR2 is SVGAGI. V lost 6 bases, J lost 4 bases, and 14 bases stayed unmatched. The CDR3 contains 16 residues. The CDR3: CASRAPQTGNSYGYTF. CDR3 sequence (DNA): TGTGCCAGCAGAGCCCCGCAGACAGGGAACAGCTATGGCTACACCTTC.

Many counts were recorded for this clonotype. The chain joins TRBV15 to TRBJ2-7, with 9 bases matching TRBD2. Unmatched junction bases numbered 8, after V lost 5 bases and J lost 3 bases. From germline, CDR1 is LNHNV and CDR2 YYDKDF (reference sequence). The CDR3 loop spans 15 amino acids. CDR3 nucleotide sequence: TGTGCCACCAGCCCCCCTAATAGCGGGAGCTACGAGCAGTACTTC. Residues: CATSPPNSGSYEQYF. Based on the CDR3 plus reference TRBV15 and TRBJ2-7, the full variable domain is DAMVIQNPRYQVTQFGKPVTLSCSQTLNHNVMYWYQQKSSQAPKLLFHYYDKDFNNEADTPDNFQSRRPNTSFCFLDIRSPGLGDTAMYLCATSPPNSGSYEQYFGPGTRLTVT.

This clonotype was recorded at least ten times. The chain joins TRBV5-5 to TRBJ2-3; D gene uncertain. The V gene's germline CDR1 is SGHKS and CDR2 YYEKEE (reference sequence). This CDR3 has 14 amino acids. Trimming cost V 2 bases and J 0 bases, with 7 bases left between them. The CDR3 DNA follows: TGTGCCAGCAGCTTCCGTTACAGCACAGATACGCAGTATTTT. Its translation is CASSFRYSTDTQYF.

This clonotype was detected ten times or more. V and J are TRBV20-1 and TRBJ1-1, with no clear D. The germline V gene has CDR1 DFQATT and CDR2 SNEGSKA (reference sequence). V shed 0 bases and J shed 1 base, with 18 bases lying between them. The CDR3 runs to 17 residues. The chain's CDR3 is CSARDFSAAPKNTEAFF. DNA of the CDR3: TGCAGTGCTAGAGATTTTTCGGCGGCCCCAAAGAACACTGAAGCTTTCTTT.

This clonotype appeared many times. This chain joins TRBV2 and TRBJ2-2; the D is unclear. V was trimmed by 6 bases and J by 3 bases, leaving 11 bases between them. From germline, CDR1 is SNHLY and CDR2 FYNNEI. This CDR3 contains 14 residues. The CDR3 DNA reads as TGTGCCAGCAGCATAGGCTACTACACCGGGGAGCTGTTTTTT. It codes for CASSIGYYTGELFF.

The chain joins TRBV27 to TRBJ1-3; D is undetermined. V dropped 5 bases and J dropped 2 bases, with 10 bases sitting between them. This CDR3 is 14 amino acids long. The V gene's germline CDR1 is MNHEY and CDR2 SMNVEV (reference sequence). The DNA of the CDR3 is TGTGCCAGCAGTGAATTAGGCCCTGGAAACACCATATATTTT. Amino acids: CASSELGPGNTIYF.

This clonotype was seen many times. The chain employs TRBV5-5 and TRBJ2-5; no clear D. The V end was cut by 2 bases, the J end by 0 bases, with 14 bases between. The CDR3 length is 16 residues. Germline assignment: CDR1 SGHKS and CDR2 YYEKEE (reference sequence). CDR3: CASSFTHDGDQETQYF. As DNA, the CDR3 is TGTGCCAGCAGCTTCACACACGACGGCGACCAAGAGACCCAGTACTTC.

This clonotype was counted at least ten times. V gene TRBV4-2 combines with J gene TRBJ2-1; 11 bases fit TRBD2. The length of the CDR3 is 18 residues. Germline-derived CDR1 and CDR2 are LGHNA and YNFKEQ. Trimming took 3 bases from V and 4 from J; bases not matched to a gene: 11. The CDR3 loop is CASSQDSQTSGKYNEQFF. DNA for the CDR3: TGTGCCAGCAGCCAGGACTCACAGACTAGCGGGAAGTACAATGAGCAGTTCTTC.

In its sample, this clonotype was seen many times. The chain combines TRBV12-3 or TRBV12-4 with TRBJ2-6; D is ambiguous. The CDR3 spans 15 residues. The germline V and J ends were trimmed by 3 bases and 0 bases, with 6 bases remaining between them. For the CDR3, the DNA is TGTGCCAGCAGTTTCTCTCTCTCTGGGGCCAACGTCCTGACTTTC. Amino acid sequence: CASSFSLSGANVLTF.

This clonotype was seen more than once but under ten times. This clone may be a read error of a much larger clone one base away. V gene TRBV7-7 combines with J gene TRBJ2-3; 8 nucleotides line up with TRBD2. Looked up from germline, CDR1 is SSHAT and CDR2 is FNYEAQ (reference sequence). The ends lost 1 base at V and 14 bases at J; junction bases unmatched: 8. The CDR3 contains 13 residues. The CDR3 here is CASSLEGTRAPYF. CDR3 sequence (DNA): TGTGCCAGCAGCTTAGAGGGGACTAGAGCGCCGTATTTT.

This clonotype was counted at least ten times. V is TRBV20-1 and J is TRBJ2-1, with D hard to call. Trimming cost V 4 bases and J 4 bases, with 5 bases left between them. Germline CDR1 DFQATT, CDR2 SNEGSKA (reference sequence). The CDR3 spans 11 residues. The CDR3 is CSAKGYNEQFF. DNA of the CDR3: TGCAGTGCTAAAGGATACAATGAGCAGTTCTTC.

The sample holds a few counts of this clonotype. The chain has TRBV10-3 and TRBJ2-5; 7 positions match TRBD2. The CDR3 extends over 15 amino acids. Germline CDR1 and CDR2: ENHRY and SYGVKD. V was clipped by 5 bases and J by 3 bases; unmatched bases: 9. CDR3 residues: CAISPTSAAKETQYF. CDR3 in DNA: TGTGCCATCAGTCCAACTAGCGCCGCAAAAGAGACCCAGTACTTC.